The entry that follows covers one T cell receptor (beta chain) sequence. The antigen remains unidentified. This record belongs to a study of T-cell memory formation after mild COVID-19. Study-level results: The main location of contracting CD4+ clones was CM and EM, and that of contracting CD8+ clones was EMRA. Researchers found some responding clones in pre-infection memory, a sign that cross-reactive memory joined. Day 15 to 85 contracting clones showed balanced CD4/CD8; day 15 to 37 expanders favored CD4+.

Each CDR3 protein is one row after TCRdb ran MiXCR on the 5' RACE reads. The table lists approximately 300,000 distinct CDR3 sequences, roughly 15% of them singletons. The germline V gene has CDR1 SGHAT and CDR2 FQNNGV. The CDR3 is made up of 18 amino acids. Trimming cost V 4 bases and J 2 bases, with 23 bases left between them. The clonotype comes from a man in his late teens or twenties who had mild COVID-19 (a few samples of this study predate the infection). Cell type and time point are not known. This chain links TRBV11-2 with TRBJ1-2; tentative D call: TRBD1 (5 bases). The material sequenced was PBMCs or a T cell subset sorted from them (not recorded which). The CDR3 DNA is TGTGCCAGCAGCTCGACCCGGGGTGCGGGACCGAGAAACTATGGCTACACCTTC. Translating it yields CASSSTRGAGPRNYGYTF.